A single T cell receptor beta chain is shown here with its context. This sample is part of a study of shared clonotypes between healthy human individuals. Only in-frame clones appear in the TCRdb table, and some are missing; sequencing was by immunoSEQ multiplex PCR. The sample shows approximately 2.3 million clones, approximately 95% of them seen only once. The germline CDR1 and CDR2 sequences are SGHRS and YFSETQ. With 0 bases removed from V and 9 bases from J, the gap between germline ends came to 13 bases. The CDR3 extends over 15 amino acids. This chain links TRBV5-1 with TRBJ1-6; the D is unclear. The clonotype comes from a man in his late teens or twenties in good health. Some clones in this sample may be carry-over from other donors' samples. Sample: naive CD4+ T cells from PBMCs. Stated subset: CD45RA+ positively selected. The CDR3 DNA follows: TGCGCCAGCAGCTTGGCCCAGCCCGCGGGTTCACCCCTCCACTTT. It specifies CASSLAQPAGSPLHF.